The 14 T cell receptor beta chains given below trace back to one sample, sequenced in a study of human T cells and chemical hapten exposure. This sample's time point: patch test 2, 6 weeks after DPC sensitization. Treatment meaning: therapeutic diphenylcyclopropenone sensitization with weekly scalp DPC. TCRdb reanalysed the RACE reads using MiXCR and keeps one entry per CDR3 protein. The repertoire has nearly 95,000 distinct CDR3 sequences, about 10% of them found once; the top ten carry 2.2%. The sample here was whole blood, taken in connection with sensitization to the hapten diphenylcyclopropenone (DPC). These receptor sequences come from a man aged 40-50 years with alopecia areata. Some clones in this sample may be carry-over from other donors' samples.

In this sample, this clonotype turned up a few times. The rearrangement links TRBV7-2 to TRBJ1-1; D gene ambiguous. CDR1 SGHTA and CDR2 FQGNSA come from the germline V gene. This CDR3 has 14 residues. V was cut by 5 bases and J by 5 bases, with 15 bases left in between. CDR3 region: CASSGIFQGTEAFF. In DNA form, the CDR3 reads TGTGCCAGCAGCGGGATCTTTCAAGGAACTGAAGCTTTCTTT.

In this sample, this clonotype turned up a few times. The rearrangement uses TRBV20-1 and TRBJ2-7, with a weak D call TRBD1 (6 bases). Looked up from germline, CDR1 is DFQATT and CDR2 is SNEGSKA (reference sequence). V lost 1 base and J lost 4, with 14 bases in between. This CDR3 comprises 14 residues. Written as DNA, the CDR3 is TGCAGTGCTAGAGTGAGGGGGAACATATACGAGCAGTACTTC. It specifies CSARVRGNIYEQYF.

This clonotype was detected only a few times. The rearrangement joins TRBV5-1 to TRBJ2-2, with a tentative D call TRBD2 (6 bases). CDR1 SGHRS and CDR2 YFSETQ come from the germline V gene. This CDR3 is built from 16 residues. Trimming cost V 3 bases and J 3 bases, with 15 bases left between them. CDR3 nucleotide sequence: TGCGCCAGCAGCTACCTTGGGGCGGGGCACACCGGGGAGCTGTTTTTT. Its protein product is CASSYLGAGHTGELFF.

CDR3 DNA sequence: TGCGCCAGCAGCAGAAACCCCGGGACAGTACGTGATAAGAGCTCCTACAATGAGCAGTTCTTC. Translated, it gives CASSRNPGTVRDKSSYNEQFF. The rearrangement joins TRBV5-1 to TRBJ2-1, with 7 bases matching TRBD1. The V and J ends lost 4 bases and 0 bases, in that order; junction bases with no gene match: 22. This CDR3 is 21 amino acids long. Looked up from germline, CDR1 is SGHRS and CDR2 is YFSETQ.

The table lists this clonotype with a few counts. This chain connects TRBV25-1 to TRBJ2-7; no clear D. V was pared by 6 bases and J by 3 bases, with 9 bases between. This CDR3 has 12 amino acids. Germline V gene sequence: CDR1 MGHDK, CDR2 SYGVNS. The CDR3 region has the DNA TGTGCCAGCAGGTACTCTGTCTACGAGCAGTACTTC. Protein product: CASRYSVYEQYF.

This chain links TRBV6-6 with TRBJ1-5; 10 positions match TRBD1. The CDR3 has 17 residues. Germline CDR1 reads MNHNY; CDR2 reads SVGAGI (reference sequence). With V trimmed by 7 bases and J by 2 bases, 11 bases remained unmatched. In nucleotides, the CDR3 is TGTGCCAGCACAGGACAGGGGGAGATGTATGGCAATCAGCCCCAGCATTTT. Translation: CASTGQGEMYGNQPQHF.

The chain links TRBV7-9 to TRBJ2-7; no clear D gene. The CDR3 spans 11 residues. V lost 6 bases and J 3 bases, leaving 6 bases between the germline ends. CDR1 is SEHNR and CDR2 is FQNEAQ in the germline V gene (reference sequence). This chain's CDR3 is CASSLNYEQYF. The CDR3 nucleotides read TGTGCCAGCAGTTTGAACTACGAGCAGTACTTC.

This clonotype was found a few times. This chain links TRBV15 with TRBJ2-5, with 8 bases matching TRBD1. The length of the CDR3 is 17 residues. Germline trimming cut 1 base from V and 3 bases from J; bases unmatched to any gene: 10. The V gene's germline CDR1 is LNHNV and CDR2 YYDKDF (reference sequence). CDR3 sequence (DNA): TGTGCCACCAGCAGAGGGGGACAGGAGGCCGGGGAAGAGACCCAGTACTTC. This sequence encodes CATSRGGQEAGEETQYF.

The V gene is TRBV11-2, the J gene TRBJ2-3; either TRBD1 or TRBD2 may supply D (5 bases each). The germline V gene encodes CDR1 SGHAT and CDR2 FQNNGV. The CDR3 is 14 amino acids. The V gene lost 9 bases and the J gene lost 0 bases, with 13 bases spanning the gap. CDR3 sequence (DNA): TGTGCCAGTCGGGGCCTCGGGAGCACAGATACGCAGTATTTT. Translation: CASRGLGSTDTQYF.

The rearrangement uses TRBV5-1 and TRBJ2-3; 9 positions agree with TRBD2. The J segment lost 0 bases and the V segment lost 4 bases, leaving 3 bases of the junction unmatched. Germline V gene lookup returns CDR1 SGHRS and CDR2 YFSETQ. The CDR3 consists of 15 residues. CDR3 region: CASSPSGTSTDTQYF. CDR3 DNA: TGCGCCAGCAGCCCTAGCGGGACTAGCACAGATACGCAGTATTTT.

Turning to this clonotype: Mismatch with germline at one junction end may stem from a read error. The chain is built from TRBV20-1 and TRBJ2-7; D gene unclear. The CDR3 is 13 residues long. CDR1 is DFQATT, CDR2 SNEGSKA, per germline (reference sequence). The CDR3 coding sequence is TGCAGTGCAACAGACTCCCCCGGGTACGAGCAGCACTTC. Translation gives CSATDSPGYEQHF.

This clonotype has only a few counts. The chain has TRBV14 and TRBJ2-4; the D gene is possibly TRBD1 (5 bases). V lost 5 bases and J 8 bases, leaving 16 bases between the germline ends. This CDR3 contains 14 residues. CDR1 and CDR2 from the germline V gene are SGHDN and FVKESK. The DNA of the CDR3 is TGTGCCAGCAGCTTAAGTTCAGGGATGCACATTCAGTACTTC. This translates into CASSLSSGMHIQYF.

This clonotype was detected a few times. This chain joins TRBV6-2 or TRBV6-3 and TRBJ1-1; D unclear. From germline, CDR1 is MNHEY and CDR2 SVGEGT. Between the trimmed V and J ends, which lost 3 bases and 1 base, there was a span of 9 bases. This CDR3 contains 14 residues. CDR3 sequence (DNA): TGTGCCAGCAGTTATTTCCAGGAGAACACTGAAGCTTTCTTT. Protein: CASSYFQENTEAFF.

The sample holds many counts of this clonotype. CDR3 coding DNA: TGTGCCAGCAGTGTAGAGGGGGCCCCCCGAGCTTTCTTT. Encoded protein: CASSVEGAPRAFF. This chain joins TRBV2 and TRBJ1-1; 7 positions agree with TRBD1. Germline CDR1 SNHLY, CDR2 FYNNEI. The V gene end was trimmed by 4 bases and the J gene end by 10 bases; junction bases not matched to a gene: 9. This CDR3 contains 13 residues.